The sequence of this T cell receptor beta chain was determined in a study of CD8+CD57+ T cells in acquired aplastic anemia. CDR3 and TCR beta VDJ profiling relied on genomic DNA as the template. MiXCR, run by TCRdb on the reads, gives a single entry per CDR3 protein. The sample has under 350,000 distinct CDR3 sequences; about 50% are singletons. Before being chosen for sequencing, patients had shown CD8+CD57+ cell expansion by flow cytometry. Worth noting for this clonotype: This could be a read error, since a much larger clone is one nucleotide away.

Source material: sorted CD4+, CD8+, or CD8+CD57+ T cells (not recorded which) from PBMCs. This receptor was identified in a human donor with aplastic anemia.

DNA of the CDR3: TGTGCCAGCAGTGAAAGGCGGCCCGGGGATGAAAACCTGTTTTTT. Translated: CASSERRPGDENLFF. The chain has TRBV6-1 and TRBJ1-4; D is unclear. This CDR3 comprises 15 residues. CDR1 and CDR2 (germline): MNHNS, SASEGT.